A single sample is the source of the 14 T cell receptor beta chains below, sequenced in a study of shared clonotypes between healthy human individuals. Here immunoSEQ multiplex PCR was the method, and the copy in TCRdb shows in-frame clones only, minus some. The sample shows over a million clones, 95% to 99% of them seen only once. The sequenced sample consisted of naive CD4+ T cells sorted from blood. As to subset: CD45RA+ positively selected. The source is a man younger than 40 in good health.

The chain is built from TRBV4-2 and TRBJ2-7; 10 bases agree with TRBD2. The CDR3 covers 15 residues. Germline V CDR1 and CDR2: LGHNA, YNFKEQ. Germline trimming cut 2 bases from V and 0 bases from J; bases unmatched to any gene: 1. The CDR3 coding sequence is TGTGCCAGCAGCCAACTAGCGGGAGACTCCTACGAGCAGTACTTC. Protein: CASSQLAGDSYEQYF.

The J gene is TRBJ1-2, the V gene TRBV6-6; D perhaps matches TRBD1 (5 bases). The ends were cut back, 6 bases at V and 2 bases at J, with 16 bases in the middle. Germline V gene sequence: CDR1 MNHNY, CDR2 SVGAGI (reference sequence). The CDR3 spans 15 residues. As DNA, the CDR3 is TGTGCCAGCAGCCAACTGGGGGTAGGGAACTATGGCTACACCTTC. It is translated as CASSQLGVGNYGYTF.

The chain uses TRBV6-1 and TRBJ1-5; tentatively, D is TRBD1 (6 bases). The CDR3 totals 15 residues. Germline V lookup: CDR1 MNHNS, CDR2 SASEGT. Between the trimmed V and J ends, which lost 6 bases and 6 bases, there was a span of 18 bases. The CDR3 protein is CASSPVGQRGQPQHF. The CDR3 DNA reads TGTGCCAGCAGCCCCGTAGGACAGAGAGGTCAGCCCCAGCATTTT.

V gene TRBV19 combines with J gene TRBJ2-1, with TRBD2 as a possible D gene (5 bases). Looked up from germline, CDR1 is LNHDA and CDR2 is SQIVND (reference sequence). The CDR3 is made up of 14 amino acids. Trimming removed 5 bases at V and 8 bases at J, with 16 bases between. The CDR3 protein is CASSAGGSFYEQFF. The DNA for the CDR3 is TGTGCCAGTAGTGCTGGTGGGAGTTTCTATGAGCAGTTCTTC.

The rearrangement joins TRBV7-9 to TRBJ2-1; 7 positions agree with TRBD2. Germline loops: CDR1 SEHNR, CDR2 FQNEAQ (reference sequence). There are 17 residues in the CDR3. V dropped 5 bases and J dropped 7; count of bases not matched to a gene: 17. CDR3 sequence reads: CASSPYLAGGSSNEQFF. The CDR3 DNA is TGTGCCAGCAGCCCCTACCTGGCGGGCGGGAGTTCGAATGAGCAGTTCTTC.

This chain joins TRBV28 and TRBJ1-1; the D is unclear. This CDR3 region has 12 residues. Trimming took off 5 bases at V and 8 bases at J, with 12 bases between the two ends. Germline CDR1 and CDR2: MDHEN and SYDVKM. Written as DNA, the CDR3 is TGTGCCAGCAGTATCAAAAAGAGAGAAGCTTTCTTT. It yields the protein CASSIKKREAFF.

The chain is built from TRBV7-2 and TRBJ1-1; D might be TRBD1 (6 bases). Trimming removed 5 bases from V and 1 base from J, with 14 bases in between. The V gene's germline CDR1 is SGHTA and CDR2 FQGNSA. The CDR3 contains 15 residues. The CDR3: CASSRPGHQNTEAFF. CDR3 coding DNA: TGTGCCAGCAGCCGGCCGGGACACCAGAACACTGAAGCTTTCTTT. The full variable domain, its missing parts supplied by reference TRBV7-2 and TRBJ1-1, is GAGVSQSPSNKVTEKGKDVELRCDPISGHTALYWYRQSLGQGLEFLIYFQGNSAPDKSGLPSDRFSAERTGGSVSTLTIQRTQQEDSAVYLCASSRPGHQNTEAFFGQGTRLTVV.

The chain is built from TRBV7-2 and TRBJ1-1; the match to TRBD1 covers 8 bases. Germline CDR1 and CDR2: SGHTA and FQGNSA. The CDR3 totals 14 residues. The V segment lost 5 bases and the J segment 4 bases; nucleotides outside the gene matches: 6. CDR3 DNA sequence: TGTGCCAGCAGCAGGCAGGGGGCGATCACTGAAGCTTTCTTT. Amino acids: CASSRQGAITEAFF. Full variable domain (outside the CDR3, taken from reference TRBV7-2 and TRBJ1-1): GAGVSQSPSNKVTEKGKDVELRCDPISGHTALYWYRQSLGQGLEFLIYFQGNSAPDKSGLPSDRFSAERTGGSVSTLTIQRTQQEDSAVYLCASSRQGAITEAFFGQGTRLTVV.

The rearrangement joins TRBV4-1 to TRBJ2-7, with TRBD1 as a possible D gene (6 bases). Germline CDR1 MGHRA, CDR2 YSYEKL. This CDR3 contains 12 residues. V lost 4 bases and J 7 bases, leaving 11 bases between the germline ends. CDR3 nucleotides: TGCGCCAGCAGCCTAGCCAGGGGTGAGCAGTACTTC. This codes for CASSLARGEQYF.

The chain links TRBV2 to TRBJ2-3, with 9 bases fitting TRBD1. V gave up 6 bases and J gave up 4 bases; unmatched junction bases: 20. Germline CDR1 and CDR2: SNHLY and FYNNEI. This CDR3 contains 19 residues. CDR3 sequence: CASSATGGRGWGASDTQYF. CDR3 nucleotides: TGTGCCAGCAGCGCGACAGGGGGGCGGGGCTGGGGCGCCTCAGATACGCAGTATTTT.

This chain joins TRBV27 and TRBJ2-7, with TRBD1 matching 10 bases. This CDR3 contains 18 residues. The trim removed 2 bases at V and 2 bases at J, leaving 12 bases unmatched. The germline V gene encodes CDR1 MNHEY and CDR2 SMNVEV (reference sequence). The CDR3 is CASSLRPEGQGLPYEQYF. In DNA form, the CDR3 reads TGTGCCAGCAGTTTAAGGCCTGAGGGACAGGGGCTCCCCTACGAGCAGTACTTC.

The rearrangement uses TRBV4-3 and TRBJ1-5; D gene uncertain. The germline CDR1 and CDR2 sequences are LGHNA and YSLEER. The CDR3 contains 13 residues. Trimming removed 0 bases from V and 7 bases from J, with 7 bases in between. CDR3 amino acids: CASSQDTSQPQHF. In DNA form, the CDR3 reads TGCGCCAGCAGCCAAGACACGAGCCAGCCCCAGCATTTT.

The chain joins TRBV29-1 to TRBJ1-2; 8 bases are shared with TRBD1. CDR3 length equals 14 residues. J lost 6 bases, V lost 7 bases, and 13 bases had no gene match. Germline lookup yields CDR1 SQVTM and CDR2 ANQGSEA. CDR3 coding DNA: TGCAGCGCTGGAAGAACAGGGGGAGTCGATGGCTACACCTTC. It translates to CSAGRTGGVDGYTF.

The rearrangement uses TRBV6-5 and TRBJ2-2; D is uncertain. The germline CDR1 and CDR2 sequences are MNHEY and SVGAGI. V was cut by 4 bases and J by 4 bases, with 4 bases left in between. This CDR3 region has 12 residues. DNA for the CDR3: TGTGCCAGCAGTTCTATCACCGGGGAGCTGTTTTTT. The encoded protein is CASSSITGELFF.